This is a list of T cell receptor beta chains from one sample in a study of beta chain features in type 1 diabetes. The protocol was immunoSEQ multiplex PCR, while the TCRdb copy is restricted to in-frame clones and leaves out a portion. The sample lists about 60,000 clones; 59% were seen once. Input material: Tregs from blood. These receptor sequences come from a woman younger than 35 in good health. CDR3s include the opening cysteine and the closing phenylalanine or tryptophan. Each record gives: clone size, D gene, J gene, V gene, CDR3 length, CDR3 protein, CDR3 DNA. D genes are given only for firm matches. The listing skips clone size in some rows; elsewhere it reads once, few, many or a size class.

.,TRBD2,TRBJ2-7,TRBV19,15,CASSSQGLAVYEQYF,TGTGCCAGTAGTTCACAGGGACTAGCGGTCTACGAGCAGTACTTC
.,TRBD1,TRBJ2-7,TRBV19,15,CASTQTGGPTREQYF,TGTGCCAGTACTCAAACAGGGGGCCCAACGCGTGAGCAGTACTTC
few,.,TRBJ1-2,TRBV7-2,15,CASSLASGGSYGYTF,TGTGCCAGCAGCTTAGCTTCCGGGGGAAGCTATGGCTACACCTTC
few,.,TRBJ2-3,TRBV5-1,14,CASRGDWGTDTQYF,TGCGCCAGCAGAGGGGATTGGGGCACAGATACGCAGTATTTT
medium-sized,.,TRBJ2-5,TRBV6-6,13,CASSYNQKETQYF,TGTGCCAGCAGTTATAATCAGAAGGAGACCCAGTACTTC
once,TRBD1,TRBJ1-3,TRBV7-2,19,CASSLASVGTGSSGNTIYF,TGTGCCAGCAGCTTAGCCTCAGTAGGGACAGGGAGCTCTGGAAACACCATATATTTT
.,.,TRBJ1-4,TRBV2,11,CASRTAEKLFF,TGTGCCAGTAGGACAGCCGAAAAACTGTTTTTT
.,TRBD2,TRBJ2-5,TRBV25-1,15,CASSQAGVYQETQYF,TGTGCCAGCAGCCAAGCGGGGGTGTACCAAGAGACCCAGTACTTC
.,.,TRBJ1-6,TRBV5-4,15,CASSWASSYNSPLHF,TGTGCCAGCAGCTGGGCCAGCTCCTATAATTCACCCCTCCACTTT
few,.,TRBJ1-1,TRBV6-6,13,CASRPDGDTEAFF,TGTGCCAGCAGACCCGACGGGGACACTGAAGCTTTCTTT
few,TRBD1,TRBJ1-2,TRBV5-6,15,CASSRTGGADYGYTF,TGTGCCAGCAGCAGGACAGGGGGCGCGGACTATGGCTACACCTTC
.,TRBD1,TRBJ1-1,TRBV7-2,16,CASSLSGGLMNTEAFF,TGTGCCAGCAGCTTATCAGGGGGTCTTATGAACACTGAAGCTTTCTTT
few,.,TRBJ2-7,TRBV5-1,17,CASSLATSWTETYEQYF,TGCGCCAGCAGCTTGGCGACCTCCTGGACAGAGACCTACGAGCAGTACTTC
.,TRBD1,TRBJ1-1,TRBV5-1,16,CASSLAGQRLNTEAFF,TGCGCCAGCAGCTTGGCGGGACAGAGATTGAACACTGAAGCTTTCTTT
.,TRBD2,TRBJ2-2,TRBV7-3,15,CASSPGTSGTGELFF,TGTGCCAGCAGTCCCGGGACTAGCGGCACCGGGGAGCTGTTTTTT
.,.,TRBJ2-5,TRBV20-1,11,CSAAGEETQYF,TGCAGTGCCGCAGGGGAAGAGACCCAGTACTTC
.,.,TRBJ1-2,TRBV29-1,14,CSVDVFGQSYGYTF,TGCAGCGTTGATGTGTTTGGACAGAGCTATGGCTACACCTTC
once,TRBD1,TRBJ2-6,TRBV30,14,CATYRGSGANVLTF,TGTGCAACATACAGGGGCTCTGGGGCCAACGTCCTGACTTTC
few,.,TRBJ2-3,TRBV7-2,15,CASSPQPGYTDTQYF,TGTGCCAGCAGCCCCCAACCAGGTTATACAGATACGCAGTATTTT
few,TRBD1,TRBJ2-3,TRBV6-5,14,CASSMSGGIDTQYF,TGTGCCAGCAGTATGTCAGGGGGCATAGATACGCAGTATTTT
few,.,TRBJ1-1,TRBV2,15,CASSGRLFMNTEAFF,TGTGCCAGCAGTGGCCGACTCTTCATGAACACTGAAGCTTTCTTT
few,TRBD1,TRBJ2-7,TRBV29-1,13,CSVRQGASYEQYF,TGCAGCGTTCGACAGGGGGCCTCCTACGAGCAGTACTTC
.,TRBD2,TRBJ2-7,TRBV19,15,CASSPSGLAIYEQYF,TGTGCCAGTAGCCCGTCTGGACTAGCGATATACGAGCAGTACTTC
few,TRBD1,TRBJ2-1,TRBV10-3,17,CAITQGAGSLTYNEQFF,TGTGCCATCACCCAGGGGGCAGGGAGTTTAACCTACAATGAGCAGTTCTTC
.,TRBD1,TRBJ1-2,TRBV19,13,CASSLDRGDGYTF,TGTGCCAGTAGTCTGGACAGGGGTGACGGCTACACCTTC
.,TRBD2,TRBJ2-5,TRBV5-1,14,CASSLAGGTETQYF,TGCGCCAGCAGCTTAGCGGGGGGAACAGAGACCCAGTACTTC
.,.,TRBJ2-3,TRBV19,13,CASSMGVGDTQYF,TGTGCCAGTAGTATGGGCGTAGGAGATACGCAGTATTTT
.,.,TRBJ1-3,TRBV30,13,CAWRLLPGNTIYF,TGTGCCTGGAGACTCCTCCCTGGAAACACCATATATTTT
.,.,TRBJ2-7,TRBV5-1,14,CASSSAGGLDEQYF,TGCGCCAGCAGCTCCGCCGGGGGACTTGACGAGCAGTACTTC
.,.,TRBJ1-2,TRBV6-5,15,CASSLGPLSNYGYTF,TGTGCCAGCAGTTTGGGGCCACTATCTAACTATGGCTACACCTTC
.,.,TRBJ2-2,TRBV6-5,15,CASSPRDWRGRELFF,TGTGCCAGCAGCCCCCGGGACTGGAGAGGCAGGGAGCTGTTTTTT
.,.,TRBJ1-1,TRBV19,11,CASTLNTEAFF,TGTGCCAGTACCTTGAACACTGAAGCTTTCTTT
few,TRBD1,TRBJ2-6,TRBV7-2,17,CASSPSRGRYGANVLTF,TGTGCCAGCAGCCCTTCTAGGGGGCGTTATGGGGCCAACGTCCTGACTTTC